The 5 T cell receptor beta chains presented below share a single source sample, sequenced in a study of regulatory T cells in long-lasting Graves disease. Indicated time point: persistent/refractory GD, antithyroid drugs over 5 years with positive TRAb. PBMC-derived RNA was used for the TCR library. Library construction for TCR beta used iRepertoire HTBI primers and Arm-PCR of CDR3 regions. TCRdb re-analysed the multiplex PCR reads in MiXCR, keeping a single row per CDR3 protein. Found here are under 500,000 distinct CDR3 sequences, 20% of them singletons; the top ten hold roughly 20%. Sample: peripheral blood mononuclear cells (PBMCs), taken when the disease was refractory, from a patient treated with antithyroid drugs. Receptors originate from a female donor with Graves disease.

The chain uses TRBV7-3 and TRBJ2-3, with 14 bases matching TRBD2. CDR3 size: 15 residues. CDR1 and CDR2 from the germline V gene are SGHTA and FQGTGA. The junction had 3 bases not matched to a gene; V was cut back by 5 bases and J by 5 bases. For the CDR3, the DNA is TGTGCCAGCAGCAAAGGGACTAGCGGGGGAGATACGCAGTATTTT. Its protein product is CASSKGTSGGDTQYF.

The chain couples TRBV7-8 to TRBJ1-2; weak D call: TRBD1 (5 bases). The germline gives CDR1 SGHVS, CDR2 FQNEAQ. Trimming left V 5 bases short and J 3 bases short, with 13 bases between. The CDR3 covers 14 residues. CDR3 in amino acids: CASSHVTVYYGYTF. In nucleotides, the CDR3 is TGTGCCAGCAGCCACGTGACAGTTTACTATGGCTACACCTTC.

The table lists this clonotype with many counts. The V and J genes are TRBV7-2 and TRBJ2-2; 7 bases match TRBD2. The length of the CDR3 is 15 residues. Unmatched junction bases numbered 3, after V lost 1 base and J lost 4 bases. Germline V gene data show CDR1 as SGHTA and CDR2 as FQGNSA. DNA for the CDR3: TGTGCCAGCAGCTTAGTGGCTAGCGGCACCGGGGAGCTGTTTTTT. Protein: CASSLVASGTGELFF.

This clonotype came up many times. V is TRBV2 and J is TRBJ1-2, with D possibly TRBD1 on 5 matching bases. V was pared by 9 bases and J by 4 bases, with 15 bases between. Germline assignment: CDR1 SNHLY and CDR2 FYNNEI. CDR3 length equals 13 residues. The CDR3 bases are TGTGCCAGTCTCCTAGGACAAAGCTATGGCTACACCTTC. Protein: CASLLGQSYGYTF. Complete variable domain (other parts from reference TRBV2 and TRBJ1-2): EPEVTQTPSHQVTQMGQEVILRCVPISNHLYFYWYRQILGQKVEFLVSFYNNEISEKSEIFDDQFSVERPDGSNFTLKIRSTKLEDSAMYFCASLLGQSYGYTFGSGTRLTVV.

The chain recombines TRBV9 with TRBJ1-4, with TRBD1 identical over 9 bases. This CDR3 contains 18 residues. Trimming removed 0 bases from V and 8 bases from J; junction bases left unmatched: 14. Looked up from germline, CDR1 is SGDLS and CDR2 is YYNGEE. CDR3 sequence: CASSVAPGTGTLGEKLFF. The CDR3 DNA follows: TGTGCCAGCAGCGTAGCCCCCGGGACAGGGACCCTTGGGGAAAAACTGTTTTTT.